The sequence of this T cell receptor beta chain was determined in a study of T cells after yellow fever vaccination. TCRdb reprocessed the 5' RACE reads via MiXCR and lists one record per CDR3 protein. Here the sample spans hundreds of thousands of distinct CDR3 sequences, approximately 13% being singletons. The CDR3 has 12 residues. Germline V gene lookup returns CDR1 SQVTM and CDR2 ANQGSEA. V was clipped by 7 bases and J by 2 bases, with 11 bases between them. J is TRBJ2-5 and V is TRBV29-1; D is possibly TRBD1 (5 bases). The TCR comes from a man aged 25 to 45 who received the YFV17D yellow fever vaccine. This material consisted of PBMCs, taken on the day of the yellow fever booster vaccination. The CDR3 reads CSGMTAQETQYF. DNA for the CDR3: TGCAGCGGAATGACAGCGCAAGAGACCCAGTACTTC.